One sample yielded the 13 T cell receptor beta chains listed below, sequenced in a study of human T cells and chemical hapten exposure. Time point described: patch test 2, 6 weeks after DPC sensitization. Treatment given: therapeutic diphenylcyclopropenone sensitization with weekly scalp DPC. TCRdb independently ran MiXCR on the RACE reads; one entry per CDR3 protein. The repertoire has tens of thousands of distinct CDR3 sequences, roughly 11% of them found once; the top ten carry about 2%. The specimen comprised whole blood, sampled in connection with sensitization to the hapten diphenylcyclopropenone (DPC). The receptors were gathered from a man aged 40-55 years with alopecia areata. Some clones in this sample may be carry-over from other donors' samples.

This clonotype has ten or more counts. This CDR3 is CASSYTTTGFETQYF. In DNA, the CDR3 is TGTGCCAGCAGTTACACCACGACAGGGTTTGAGACCCAGTACTTC. This chain connects TRBV6-5 to TRBJ2-5, with TRBD1 matching over 7 bases. V dropped 2 bases and J dropped 5; count of bases not matched to a gene: 8. The germline gives CDR1 MNHEY, CDR2 SVGAGI. The CDR3 covers 15 residues.

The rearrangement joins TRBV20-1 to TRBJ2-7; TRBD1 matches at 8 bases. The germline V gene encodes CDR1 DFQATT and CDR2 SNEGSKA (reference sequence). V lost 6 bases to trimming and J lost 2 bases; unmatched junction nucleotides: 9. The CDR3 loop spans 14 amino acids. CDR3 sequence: CSARWCRGPYEQYV. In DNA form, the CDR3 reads TGCAGTGCCCGGTGGTGCAGGGGGCCCTACGAGCAGTACGTC.

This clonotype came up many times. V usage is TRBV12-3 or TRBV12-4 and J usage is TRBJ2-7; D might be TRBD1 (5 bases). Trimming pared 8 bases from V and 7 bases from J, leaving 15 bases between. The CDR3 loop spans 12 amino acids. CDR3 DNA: TGTGCCAGCTCGCAGGGCCGTATGGAGCAGTACGTC. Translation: CASSQGRMEQYV.

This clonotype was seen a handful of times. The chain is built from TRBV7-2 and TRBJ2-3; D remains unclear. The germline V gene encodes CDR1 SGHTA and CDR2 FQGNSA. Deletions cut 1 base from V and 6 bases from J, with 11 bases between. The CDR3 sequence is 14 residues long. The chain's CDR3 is CASSLVVNSDTQYF. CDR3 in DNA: TGTGCCAGCAGCTTAGTGGTCAACAGCGATACGCAGTATTTT.

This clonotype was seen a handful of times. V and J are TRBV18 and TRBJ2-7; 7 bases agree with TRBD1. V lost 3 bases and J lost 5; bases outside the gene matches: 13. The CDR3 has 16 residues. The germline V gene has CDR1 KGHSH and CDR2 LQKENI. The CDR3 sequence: CASSPIQTGPPDEQYV. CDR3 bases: TGTGCCAGCTCACCTATACAGACAGGGCCTCCAGACGAGCAGTACGTC.

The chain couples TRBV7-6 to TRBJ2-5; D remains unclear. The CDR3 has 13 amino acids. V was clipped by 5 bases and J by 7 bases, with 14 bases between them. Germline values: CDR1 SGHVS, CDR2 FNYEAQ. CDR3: CASSPNSRGTQYF. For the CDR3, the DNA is TGTGCCAGCAGCCCCAACTCCCGTGGGACCCAGTACTTC.

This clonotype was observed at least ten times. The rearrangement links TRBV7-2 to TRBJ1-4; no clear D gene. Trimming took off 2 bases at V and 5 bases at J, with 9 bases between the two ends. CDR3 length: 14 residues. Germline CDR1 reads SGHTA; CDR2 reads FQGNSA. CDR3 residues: CASSLQAWNEKLFF. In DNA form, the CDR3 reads TGTGCCAGCAGCTTACAGGCGTGGAATGAAAAACTGTTTTTT.

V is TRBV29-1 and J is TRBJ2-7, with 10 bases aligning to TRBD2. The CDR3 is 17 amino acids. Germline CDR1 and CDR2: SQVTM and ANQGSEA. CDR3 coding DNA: TGCAGCGTTGAAGACTACCCCCAGCGGGAGGGCTCCTACGGGCAGTACGTC. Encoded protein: CSVEDYPQREGSYGQYV.

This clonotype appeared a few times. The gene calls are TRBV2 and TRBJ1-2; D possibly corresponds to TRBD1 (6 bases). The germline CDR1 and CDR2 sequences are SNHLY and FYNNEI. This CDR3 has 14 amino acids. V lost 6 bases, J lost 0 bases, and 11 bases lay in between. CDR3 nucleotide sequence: TGTGCCAGCAGAATAGACAGGACTAACTATGGCTACACCTTC. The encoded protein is CASRIDRTNYGYTF. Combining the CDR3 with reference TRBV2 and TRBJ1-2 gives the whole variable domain EPEVTQTPSHQVTQMGQEVILRCVPISNHLYFYWYRQILGQKVEFLVSFYNNEISEKSEIFDDQFSVERPDGSNFTLKIRSTKLEDSAMYFCASRIDRTNYGYTFGSGTRLTVV.

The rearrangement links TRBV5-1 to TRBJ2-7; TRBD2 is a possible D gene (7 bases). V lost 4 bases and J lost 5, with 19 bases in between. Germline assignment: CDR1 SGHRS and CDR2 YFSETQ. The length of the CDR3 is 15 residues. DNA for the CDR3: TGCGCCAGCAGCCCATGGGCGGGGGCAGCCCACGAGCAGTACTTC. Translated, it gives CASSPWAGAAHEQYF.

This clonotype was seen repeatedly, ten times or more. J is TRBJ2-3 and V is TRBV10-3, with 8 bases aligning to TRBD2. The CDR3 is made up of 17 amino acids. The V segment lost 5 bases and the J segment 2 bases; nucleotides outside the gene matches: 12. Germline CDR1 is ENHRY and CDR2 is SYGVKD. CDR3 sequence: CAISTLATSGATDTQYF. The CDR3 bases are TGTGCCATCAGTACGTTGGCTACTAGCGGAGCCACAGATACGCAGTATTTT.

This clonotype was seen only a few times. The CDR3 protein is CASSLRGGGQGAGIQYF. As DNA, the CDR3 is TGTGCCAGCAGCCTCCGAGGGGGGGGCCAGGGGGCCGGCATTCAGTACTTC. The chain carries TRBV7-2 and TRBJ2-4; the D gene is possibly TRBD1 (8 bases). V lost 5 bases and J lost 9, with 26 bases in between. There are 17 residues in the CDR3. Germline V lookup: CDR1 SGHTA, CDR2 FQGNSA.

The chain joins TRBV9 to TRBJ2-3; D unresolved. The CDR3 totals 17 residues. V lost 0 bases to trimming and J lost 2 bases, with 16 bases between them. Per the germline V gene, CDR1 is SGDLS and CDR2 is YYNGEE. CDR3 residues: CASSVGSENSPTDTQYF. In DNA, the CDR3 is TGTGCCAGCAGCGTAGGATCGGAGAACAGCCCCACAGATACGCAGTATTTT.